This record covers a single T cell receptor beta chain. This specimen comes from a study of cytotoxic CD8 clonotypes in ibrutinib-treated CLL. Deep sequencing aimed at 1 in 200,000 to 1 in 1 million T cells' resolution. Generated by immunoSEQ multiplex PCR, the TCRdb table keeps only in-frame clones and is missing some. The repertoire holds around 21,000 clones, with under 80% as singletons. The CDR3 length is 15 residues. V lost 3 bases and J lost 1; bases outside the gene matches: 4. The germline gives CDR1 KGHSH, CDR2 LQKENI. The starting material was PBMCs, obtained before ibrutinib treatment. This receptor was obtained from a human donor with chronic lymphocytic leukemia. The genes are TRBV18 and TRBJ1-1; 8 positions match TRBD1. The CDR3 coding sequence is TGTGCCAGCTCACCGACGGGACAGGAGAACACTGAAGCTTTCTTT. It codes for CASSPTGQENTEAFF.